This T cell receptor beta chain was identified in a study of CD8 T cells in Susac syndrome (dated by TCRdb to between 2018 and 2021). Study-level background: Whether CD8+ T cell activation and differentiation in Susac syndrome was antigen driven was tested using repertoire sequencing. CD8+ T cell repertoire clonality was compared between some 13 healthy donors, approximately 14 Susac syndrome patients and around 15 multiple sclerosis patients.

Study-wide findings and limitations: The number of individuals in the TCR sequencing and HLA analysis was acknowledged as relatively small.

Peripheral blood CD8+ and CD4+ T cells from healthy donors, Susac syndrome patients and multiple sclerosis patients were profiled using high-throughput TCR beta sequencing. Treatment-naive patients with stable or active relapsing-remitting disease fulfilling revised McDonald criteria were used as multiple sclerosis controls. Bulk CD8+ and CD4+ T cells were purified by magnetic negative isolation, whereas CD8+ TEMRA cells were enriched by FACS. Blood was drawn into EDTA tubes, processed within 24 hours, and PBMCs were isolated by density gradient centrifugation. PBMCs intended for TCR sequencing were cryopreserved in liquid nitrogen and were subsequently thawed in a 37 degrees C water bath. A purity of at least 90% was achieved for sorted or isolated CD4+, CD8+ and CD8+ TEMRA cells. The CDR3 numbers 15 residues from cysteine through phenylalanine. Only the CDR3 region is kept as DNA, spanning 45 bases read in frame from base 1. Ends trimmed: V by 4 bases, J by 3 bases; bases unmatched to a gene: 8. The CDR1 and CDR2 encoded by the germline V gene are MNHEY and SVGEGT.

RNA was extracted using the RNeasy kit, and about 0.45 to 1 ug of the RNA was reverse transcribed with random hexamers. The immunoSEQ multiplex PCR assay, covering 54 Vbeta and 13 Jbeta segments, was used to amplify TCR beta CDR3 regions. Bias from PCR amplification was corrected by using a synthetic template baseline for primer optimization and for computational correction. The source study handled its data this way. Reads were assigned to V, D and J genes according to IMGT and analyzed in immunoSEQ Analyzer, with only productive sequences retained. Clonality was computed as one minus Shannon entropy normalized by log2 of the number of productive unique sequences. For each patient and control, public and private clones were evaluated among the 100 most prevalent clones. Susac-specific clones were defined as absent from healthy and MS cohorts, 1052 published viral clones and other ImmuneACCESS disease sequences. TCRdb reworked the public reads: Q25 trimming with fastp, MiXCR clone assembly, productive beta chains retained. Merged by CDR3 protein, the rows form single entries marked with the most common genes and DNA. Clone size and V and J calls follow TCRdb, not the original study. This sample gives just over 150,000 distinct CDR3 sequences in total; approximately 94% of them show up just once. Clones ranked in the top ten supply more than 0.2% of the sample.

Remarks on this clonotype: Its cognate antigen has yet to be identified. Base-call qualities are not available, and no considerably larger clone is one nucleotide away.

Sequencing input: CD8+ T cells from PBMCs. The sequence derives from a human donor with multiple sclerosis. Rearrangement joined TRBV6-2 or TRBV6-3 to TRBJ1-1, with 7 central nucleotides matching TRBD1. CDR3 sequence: CASSLTDRADTEAFF. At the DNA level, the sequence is TGTGCCAGCAGTTTAACCGACAGGGCGGACACTGAAGCTTTCTTT.